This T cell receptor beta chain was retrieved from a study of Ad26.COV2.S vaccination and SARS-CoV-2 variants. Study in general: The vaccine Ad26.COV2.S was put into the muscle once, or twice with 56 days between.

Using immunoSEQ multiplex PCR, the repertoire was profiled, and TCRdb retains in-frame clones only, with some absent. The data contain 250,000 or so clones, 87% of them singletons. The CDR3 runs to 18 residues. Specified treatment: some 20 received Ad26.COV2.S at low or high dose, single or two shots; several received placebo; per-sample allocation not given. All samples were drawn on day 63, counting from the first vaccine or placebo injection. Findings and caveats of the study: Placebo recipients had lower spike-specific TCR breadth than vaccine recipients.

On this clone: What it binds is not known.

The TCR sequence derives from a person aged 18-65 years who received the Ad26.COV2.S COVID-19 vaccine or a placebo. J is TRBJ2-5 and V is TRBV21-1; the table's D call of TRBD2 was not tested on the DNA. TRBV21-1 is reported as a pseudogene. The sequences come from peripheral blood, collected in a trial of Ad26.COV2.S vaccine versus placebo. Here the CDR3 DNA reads TGTGCCAGCAGCCTCGGGGGTATAGGGGCCCTCTTACAAGAGACCCAGTACTTC. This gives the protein CASSLGGIGALLQETQYF.